This paragraph covers one T cell receptor beta chain sequence. The record originates from a study of T cell changes during pregnancy in multiple sclerosis. Between the trimmed V and J ends, which lost 10 bases and 0 bases, there was a span of 19 bases. The CDR3 covers 17 residues. Germline V gene lookup returns CDR1 MNHEY and CDR2 SMNVEV (reference sequence). Only in-frame clones appear in the TCRdb table, and some are missing; sequencing was by immunoSEQ multiplex PCR. This table holds tens of thousands of clones, roughly 92% found once. This sequence joins TRBV27 and TRBJ2-6; TRBD1 might be the D (5 bases). This receptor was obtained from a female donor in good health, enrolled as a control in a pregnancy study. The sequencing used peripheral blood, collected after pregnancy. This CDR3 is CATTWAGSGSGANVLTF. The CDR3 bases are TGTGCCACAACCTGGGCAGGGTCTGGCTCTGGGGCCAACGTCCTGACTTTC.